This T cell receptor beta chain was sequenced in a study of shared clonotypes between healthy human individuals (dated by TCRdb to about 2020). The study in broad terms: A few men and two women, aged 18 to 49 years, made up the cohort. Per donor, three plates each were used for CD4 naive and CD4 memory, two for CD8 naive, and one for CD8 memory. The study deeply sequenced blood TCR repertoires of about 5 healthy adults to estimate repertoire size and the extent of clonotype sharing between individuals. To increase sequencing depth and limit assay-specific biases, different laboratories used diverse techniques to prepare libraries and sequence TCR repertoires. Each donor's leukapheresis produced roughly between roughly 0.94 and 9.5 billion PBMCs.

Study-level results and caveats: Compared with non-shared clonotypes, the clonotypes found in all four sorted-subset donors had higher generation probabilities. Based on pairwise subsampling, the degree of clonotype sharing among donors was expected to be affected by sequencing depth. Across a few donors, roughly 5.4% of naive CD4, approximately 3.6% of naive CD8, roughly 2.2% of memory CD4, and approximately 0.4% of memory CD8 clonotypes were shared. Rarefaction of sorted-subset datasets indicated incomplete sequencing despite the large sequencing depth. The small number of donors limited the genetic and exposure-history diversity represented. Naive subsets generally had larger estimated clonotype richness than memory subsets did. Only blood was sampled, and tissue TCR repertoires likely differ from those in blood.

Remarks on this clone: This receptor's antigen is unknown. Base qualities are not at hand, and no much larger clone is one base apart.

Using the deep immunoSEQ assay, TCR CDR3 regions were amplified from genomic DNA by multiplex PCR. Extracted genomic DNA from each cell subset was spread evenly across all wells of several immunoSEQ 96-well plates, with each plate serving as a replicate. For sorted subsets, each replicate PCR was loaded with roughly 200 ng genomic DNA, equivalent to about 30,000 T cell genomes. Purified libraries were quantified with a Qubit 3.0 fluorometer, sized on a Bioanalyzer 2100, and re-quantified with the KAPA Library Quantification kit. Every immunoSEQ 96-well plate was sequenced on a dedicated single-read 150-cycle Illumina NextSeq 550 flow cell. Per the original workflow: Because only junctional sequences without quality scores were contained in the immunoSEQ output, filtering matching that applied to full-length reads could not be performed. To assign V/J genes and CDR3, sequences were annotated against IMGT germline references using PyIR, a Python wrapper for IgBLAST v1.9. Reads were removed for weak V/J assignments (E-value above 1e-6), missing CDR3, stop codons, out-of-frame junctions, or ambiguous translated residues. V3J clonotypes were defined as sequences sharing the same inferred V gene, J gene, and CDR3 amino acid sequence. Percentage overlap between repertoires was computed as shared unique clonotypes divided by the size of the smaller repertoire. Three approaches were used to assess repertoire richness: RTK rarefaction, the Chao1 estimator, and Recon v2.1 estimates of unobserved clonotypes. Generation probabilities were computed with OLGA for all TCRbeta clonotypes obtained by the gDNA method from several donors. In TCRdb, the immuneACCESS table is reduced to in-frame sequences with V and J assigned. These tables do not hold every clone; where another copy was compared, an unresolved V gene accounts for under half, and the others remain unexplained. V and J calls and clone size are given by that table; D and trimming were obtained from the DNA. Here the sample has some 95,000 clones; approximately 61% occur a single time. The ten largest clonotypes hold roughly 40% of the sample.

Donors were healthy HIV-negative adults with no recently reported acute infections or vaccinations. Only Caucasian adults living in Nashville, Tennessee, USA were represented among the donors. CD8 memory samples were composed of magnetically selected CD45RO+ cells combined with CCR7-negative CD45RA+ effector memory (TemRA) cells. Blood was obtained by leukapheresis, after which PBMCs were separated by Ficoll-Histopaque density gradient centrifugation and cryopreserved in liquid nitrogen vapor phase. Analytical flow cytometry was used to check the purity and quantity of each magnetically sorted T cell population. Each sorted fraction had its genomic DNA isolated and then quantified by UV absorbance on a Nanodrop 2000c. The CDR3, cysteine through phenylalanine, is 14 amino acids long. Only CDR3 DNA is held: 42 bases, read in frame from base 1. The V and J ends are trimmed by 0 bases and 1 base, leaving 7 bases between them. Based on the germline V gene, the CDR1 and CDR2 sequences are MGHRA and YSYEKL.

This sequence was found in a man aged 30 to 45 in good health. Recombination connected TRBV4-1 to TRBJ2-7; too little of a D gene remains to name it. The sample taken for sequencing was memory CD8+ T cells sorted from blood. The cell subset or site label for this specimen denotes: CD45RO+ cells pooled with CCR7-negative TemRA cells. For the CDR3, the sequence is CASSQEEPSYEQYF. The DNA reads TGCGCCAGCAGCCAAGAAGAGCCATCCTACGAGCAGTACTTC.